This TCR beta chain was captured in a study of T cell changes during pregnancy in multiple sclerosis. Here immunoSEQ multiplex PCR was the method, and the copy in TCRdb shows in-frame clones only, minus some. Among around 60,000 clones listed, around 96% were seen once. The receptor's source is a female donor with multiple sclerosis, enrolled in a pregnancy study. The sample consisted of CD8+ T cells from peripheral blood mononuclear cells, taken after pregnancy.

CDR3 DNA sequence: TGTGCCAGCAGCCAGCGCGGCCCACGCTGGGGCTACACCTTC. Amino acid sequence: CASSQRGPRWGYTF. This chain joins TRBV11-2 and TRBJ1-2; D is unresolved. CDR1 and CDR2 from the germline V gene are SGHAT and FQNNGV. V shed 5 bases and J shed 8 bases, with 18 bases lying between them. CDR3 size: 14 residues.